The clone carrying this T cell receptor beta chain was observed once. These data come from a study of blood T cell repertoires in COVID-19. Study-wide background: Material from acute and convalescent COVID-19 was sourced from the United States, Italy and Spain. Nucleic acid was either cDNA or gDNA, and it came from T cells, B-cell-depleted T cells, or PBMCs.

The CDR3 totals 12 residues. V lost 4 bases and J lost 15, with 19 bases in between. The germline gives CDR1 SQVTM, CDR2 ANQGSEA. How the authors handled the data: Quantification of nucleated cells was approximated via reference gene primer amplification. Method: immunoSEQ multiplex PCR; TCRdb's copy keeps in-frame clones and lacks some. Clonal size and the V and J genes are those of that table, whereas D and trimming came from the DNA. Here the sample spans tens of thousands of clones, about four fifths being singletons. The chain has TRBV29-1 and TRBJ1-5; a possible D gene is TRBD1 (6 bases). The sample taken for sequencing was peripheral blood. This sequence was found in a human donor in a cohort sampled during active COVID-19. The CDR3 DNA reads as TGCAGCGTTGTGGGCCGCAGGGGTTATCGGCATTTT. Translating it yields CSVVGRRGYRHF.